What follows are 26 T cell receptor beta chains derived from one specimen sequenced in a study of blood T cell repertoires in COVID-19. Profiled with immunoSEQ multiplex PCR; TCRdb holds only in-frame clones, not every one. The sample lists 25,000 to 35,000 clones, roughly 80% seen once, with roughly 46% in the top ten. Sequencing was performed on peripheral blood. Every receptor here comes from a woman over 75 with acute or convalescent COVID-19.

This chain links TRBV7-2 with TRBJ2-3; 7 nucleotides line up with TRBD1. Unmatched junction bases numbered 14, after V lost 11 bases and J lost 6 bases. This CDR3 spans 14 amino acids. Germline CDR1 and CDR2: SGHTA and FQGNSA. CDR3 coding DNA: TGTGCCGAGGGCGGAAAAGCAGGGGGTGATACGCAGTATTTT. Protein sequence: CAEGGKAGGDTQYF.

DNA for the CDR3: TGCAGCGTTCCGGGACAGGGGAGCCACGAGCAGTACTTC. This codes for CSVPGQGSHEQYF. This chain connects TRBV29-1 to TRBJ2-7; 10 positions agree with TRBD1. The CDR3 consists of 13 residues. V gave up 5 bases and J gave up 5 bases; unmatched junction bases: 6. From germline, CDR1 is SQVTM and CDR2 ANQGSEA.

The V gene is TRBV19, the J gene TRBJ2-5; D not certain. With 2 bases removed from V and 4 bases from J, the gap between germline ends came to 8 bases. Per germline, CDR1 LNHDA and CDR2 SQIVND (reference sequence). This CDR3 region has 13 residues. CDR3 coding DNA: TGTGCCAGTAGTATATTGGCAGGAGAGACCCAGTACTTC. Translating it yields CASSILAGETQYF.

The chain combines TRBV5-1 with TRBJ1-5, with unresolved D. Trimming removed 0 bases at V and 4 bases at J, with 5 bases between. CDR3 size: 13 residues. The germline V gene has CDR1 SGHRS and CDR2 YFSETQ. The CDR3 protein is CASSLGANQPQHF. The CDR3 coding sequence is TGCGCCAGCAGCTTGGGAGCGAATCAGCCCCAGCATTTT.

This clone was counted between two and nine times. The J gene is TRBJ2-1, the V gene TRBV6-1; D gene ambiguous. Deletions cut 8 bases from V and 5 bases from J, with 4 bases between. The CDR3 loop spans 10 amino acids. Germline V gene sequence: CDR1 MNHNS, CDR2 SASEGT. The CDR3 DNA sequence: TGTGCCAGCGGCAACAATGAGCAGTTCTTC. This sequence encodes CASGNNEQFF.

This chain connects TRBV7-2 to TRBJ2-7, with 13 positions matching TRBD2. The V and J ends lost 5 bases and 6 bases, in that order; junction bases with no gene match: 10. CDR1 SGHTA and CDR2 FQGNSA come from the germline V gene. The CDR3 loop spans 16 amino acids. The CDR3 sequence is CASSTPTSGRAPEQYF. The CDR3 DNA is TGTGCCAGCAGCACCCCCACTAGCGGGAGGGCCCCCGAGCAGTACTTC.

In its sample, this clone was seen a few times. The chain couples TRBV6-6 to TRBJ1-3; a possible D gene is TRBD1 (5 bases). This CDR3 contains 14 residues. Germline V gene lookup returns CDR1 MNHNY and CDR2 SVGAGI (reference sequence). V gave up 5 bases and J gave up 1 base, with 9 bases separating them. DNA of the CDR3: TGTGCCAGCAGTGGCAGGGATTCTGGAAACACCATATATTTT. The encoded protein is CASSGRDSGNTIYF.

The rearrangement links TRBV2 to TRBJ2-3; 8 positions agree with TRBD2. The junction had 9 bases not matched to a gene; V was cut back by 3 bases and J by 1 base. The CDR3 totals 17 residues. Germline assignment: CDR1 SNHLY and CDR2 FYNNEI. The DNA for the CDR3 is TGTGCCAGCAGTGATGGCGGGAGGACGAGGGGCACAGATACGCAGTATTTT. Its translation: CASSDGGRTRGTDTQYF.

The chain uses TRBV27 and TRBJ2-2; D might be TRBD2 (6 bases). This CDR3 is 17 amino acids long. Trimming took off 7 bases at V and 9 bases at J, with 27 bases between the two ends. CDR1 is MNHEY, CDR2 SMNVEV, per germline (reference sequence). The CDR3 loop reads CASKLSPGDSASRELFF. DNA for the CDR3: TGTGCCAGCAAACTATCTCCGGGGGACTCCGCCTCTCGGGAGCTGTTTTTT.

The chain employs TRBV21-1 and TRBJ2-7; the table assigns TRBD1, which was not confirmed against the DNA. TRBV21-1 is a listed pseudogene. This CDR3 comprises 14 residues. This CDR3 reads CASSRQGASYEQYF. The CDR3 DNA sequence: TGTGCCAGCAGCAGACAGGGGGCATCCTACGAGCAGTACTTC.

This chain connects TRBV10-3 to TRBJ2-1; no clear D. There are 13 residues in the CDR3. V lost 4 bases and J 4 bases, leaving 8 bases between the germline ends. CDR1 is ENHRY and CDR2 is SYGVKD in the germline V gene. The CDR3 DNA reads TGTGCCATCAGTGGAATCGGTTACAATGAGCAGTTCTTC. Its translation is CAISGIGYNEQFF.

The rearrangement joins TRBV6-5 to TRBJ2-7; the match to TRBD2 covers 8 bases. The CDR3 loop spans 16 amino acids. CDR1 is MNHEY and CDR2 is SVGAGI in the germline V gene. V was clipped by 4 bases and J by 7 bases; unmatched bases: 15. The CDR3: CASSSVGLAGNGEQYF. For the CDR3, the DNA is TGTGCCAGCAGTTCGGTGGGGCTAGCGGGTAATGGTGAGCAGTACTTC.

Only a few counts were recorded for this clone. The rearrangement uses TRBV6-5 and TRBJ2-7, with TRBD2 as a possible D gene (5 bases). The ends were cut back, 2 bases at V and 3 bases at J, with 11 bases in the middle. In germline, CDR1 is MNHEY, CDR2 SVGAGI. The CDR3 has 14 residues. The CDR3 sequence: CASSYGAESYEQYF. In DNA form, the CDR3 reads TGTGCCAGCAGTTACGGAGCGGAGAGCTACGAGCAGTACTTC.

This chain connects TRBV24-1 to TRBJ2-3; 10 nucleotides align to TRBD2. The trim removed 0 bases at V and 3 bases at J, leaving 5 bases unmatched. The germline V gene has CDR1 KGHDR and CDR2 SFDVKD. The CDR3 sequence is 17 residues long. The CDR3 reads CATSDLSSGRRTDTQYF. DNA of the CDR3: TGTGCCACCAGTGATTTGTCTAGCGGGAGACGAACAGATACGCAGTATTTT.

This sequence joins TRBV6-5 and TRBJ2-7; 8 nucleotides agree with TRBD1. The CDR3 length is 14 residues. V shed 6 bases and J 2 bases; nucleotides not matched to a gene: 6. CDR1 and CDR2 from the germline V gene are MNHEY and SVGAGI. The CDR3 DNA reads TGTGCCAGCAGACTCGGGACAGGTCCCTACGAGCAGTACTTC. It codes for CASRLGTGPYEQYF.

The V gene is TRBV6-1, the J gene TRBJ1-5; 9 bases are shared with TRBD1. J was trimmed by 0 bases and V by 6 bases; bases with no gene match: 9. Germline values: CDR1 MNHNS, CDR2 SASEGT. The CDR3 runs 17 residues. In DNA, the CDR3 is TGTGCCAGCAGCGAAAAGGGGACAGGGAATAGCAATCAGCCCCAGCATTTT. It translates to CASSEKGTGNSNQPQHF.

The gene calls are TRBV19 and TRBJ1-5; TRBD1 is a possible D gene (6 bases). This CDR3 is built from 13 residues. Trimming shortened V by 11 bases and J by 7 bases, and 18 bases separated the two germline ends. Germline-derived CDR1 and CDR2 are LNHDA and SQIVND (reference sequence). The CDR3 DNA reads TGTGCCTCCGGCCAGGGGAGTCGACAGCCCCAGCATTTT. Encoded protein: CASGQGSRQPQHF.

V and J are TRBV14 and TRBJ1-4, with D uncertain. The CDR3 length is 15 residues. The germline V and J ends were trimmed by 4 bases and 5 bases, with 14 bases remaining between them. The germline gives CDR1 SGHDN, CDR2 FVKESK. The chain's CDR3 is CASSPRGGRNEKLFF. As DNA, the CDR3 is TGTGCCAGCAGCCCTCGCGGAGGGCGGAATGAAAAACTGTTTTTT. Variable domain in full (rest from reference TRBV14 and TRBJ1-4): EAGVTQFPSHSVIEKGQTVTLRCDPISGHDNLYWYRRVMGKEIKFLLHFVKESKQDESGMPNNRFLAERTGGTYSTLKVQPAELEDSGVYFCASSPRGGRNEKLFFGSGTQLSVL.

This clone showed up just a few times. J is TRBJ2-1 and V is TRBV19; D is unclear. CDR1 LNHDA and CDR2 SQIVND come from the germline V gene (reference sequence). The CDR3 totals 15 residues. Trimming shortened V by 3 bases and J by 0 bases, and 9 bases separated the two germline ends. This CDR3 reads CASSMIESSYNEQFF. In nucleotides, the CDR3 is TGTGCCAGTAGTATGATAGAGAGCTCCTACAATGAGCAGTTCTTC. The full variable domain, its missing parts supplied by reference TRBV19 and TRBJ2-1, is DGGITQSPKYLFRKEGQNVTLSCEQNLNHDAMYWYRQDPGQGLRLIYYSQIVNDFQKGDIAEGYSVSREKKESFPLTVTSAQKNPTAFYLCASSMIESSYNEQFFGPGTRLTVL.

This clone has only one observation. The V and J genes are TRBV30 and TRBJ2-7, with TRBD2 matching over 8 bases. V lost 4 bases and J lost 4; bases outside the gene matches: 12. The germline CDR1 and CDR2 sequences are GTSNPN and SVGIG (reference sequence). CDR3 length: 15 residues. CDR3 amino acids: CAWKGGRGGSYEQYF. In DNA form, the CDR3 reads TGTGCCTGGAAGGGAGGACGGGGGGGGAGTTACGAGCAGTACTTC.

The rearrangement links TRBV20-1 to TRBJ2-1; 10 nucleotides line up with TRBD2. CDR3 length equals 17 residues. Germline lookup yields CDR1 DFQATT and CDR2 SNEGSKA (reference sequence). Trimming took 3 bases from V and 3 from J; bases not matched to a gene: 11. CDR3: CSASRQASGSYYNEQFF. The CDR3 nucleotides are TGCAGTGCTAGTCGGCAGGCTAGCGGGAGTTACTACAATGAGCAGTTCTTC.

This clone turned up a few times. The genes are TRBV7-2 and TRBJ1-1; 8 bases are a match to TRBD1. Germline V lookup: CDR1 SGHTA, CDR2 FQGNSA. The V segment lost 3 bases and the J segment 4 bases; nucleotides outside the gene matches: 4. CDR3 length equals 14 residues. CDR3 loop: CASSFWTGSTEAFF. DNA of the CDR3: TGTGCCAGCAGCTTTTGGACAGGGAGCACTGAAGCTTTCTTT. Complete variable domain (other parts from reference TRBV7-2 and TRBJ1-1): GAGVSQSPSNKVTEKGKDVELRCDPISGHTALYWYRQSLGQGLEFLIYFQGNSAPDKSGLPSDRFSAERTGGSVSTLTIQRTQQEDSAVYLCASSFWTGSTEAFFGQGTRLTVV.

The V call is TRBV29-1, the J call TRBJ1-2, with D perhaps TRBD1 (5 bases). CDR3 length: 13 amino acids. The germline V gene has CDR1 SQVTM and CDR2 ANQGSEA. The V end was cut by 6 bases, the J end by 4 bases, with 15 bases between. CDR3 nucleotide sequence: TGCAGCGTAAGAACAGGCACCTCCTATGGCTACACCTTC. It is translated as CSVRTGTSYGYTF.

This chain uses TRBV5-4 with TRBJ2-1; 7 bases line up with TRBD2. The CDR3 is 13 amino acids. Trimming took 9 bases from V and 4 from J; bases not matched to a gene: 7. The V gene's germline CDR1 is SGHNT and CDR2 YYREEE (reference sequence). Written as DNA, the CDR3 is TGTGCCACCACGGGAGGTATATACAATGAGCAGTTCTTC. Residues: CATTGGIYNEQFF. The whole variable domain, remainder taken from reference TRBV5-4 and TRBJ2-1, is ETGVTQSPTHLIKTRGQQVTLRCSSQSGHNTVSWYQQALGQGPQFIFQYYREEENGRGNFPPRFSGLQFPNYSSELNVNALELDDSALYLCATTGGIYNEQFFGPGTRLTVL.

This sequence joins TRBV5-1 and TRBJ1-5; 9 nucleotides match TRBD1. CDR1 SGHRS and CDR2 YFSETQ come from the germline V gene. The J segment lost 5 bases and the V segment lost 4 bases, leaving 4 bases of the junction unmatched. The CDR3 sequence is 14 residues long. The CDR3 reads CASSPGDRDQPQHF. The CDR3, as DNA: TGCGCCAGCAGCCCTGGGGACAGGGATCAGCCCCAGCATTTT.

The V and J genes are TRBV12-3 or TRBV12-4 and TRBJ1-2; perhaps TRBD1 as D (5 bases). The CDR3 runs 11 residues. The germline V and J ends were trimmed by 6 bases and 6 bases, with 8 bases remaining between them. CDR3 loop: CASRLGHGYTF. The CDR3 DNA follows: TGTGCCAGCAGGCTGGGGCATGGCTACACCTTC.